In this sample, the clone carrying this T cell receptor beta chain turned up a few times. Its antigen remains unknown. This record belongs to a study of response to subunit inactivated influenza vaccine. Germline V CDR1 and CDR2: MGHDK, SYGVNS. J lost 2 bases, V lost 2 bases, and 3 bases had no gene match. The CDR3 spans 14 residues. TCRdb called the RT-PCR reads again in MiXCR, with one record for every CDR3 protein. The sample has about 580,000 distinct CDR3 sequences, 14% seen once. Study-level points and caveats: New T cells are recruited in small numbers by each seasonal influenza vaccination, according to the authors' suggestion.

The starting material was PBMCs from blood, obtained 11 to 12 days after vaccination. The sequence was collected from a man in his fifties who received an inactivated influenza vaccine. The chain uses TRBV25-1 and TRBJ2-7, with 7 bases lining up with TRBD1. The CDR3 is CASSETGVTYEQYF. The CDR3 coding sequence is TGTGCCAGCAGTGAAACAGGGGTAACCTACGAGCAGTACTTC.